This TCR beta chain was documented in a study of blood T cell repertoires in COVID-19. Study-wide background: The United States, Italy and Spain supplied acute and convalescent COVID-19 samples. PBMCs, B-cell-depleted T cells, or T cells provided the cDNA or gDNA that made up the material.

While infection was still active, Seattle patients were enrolled and then followed longitudinally. CDR1 and CDR2 from the germline V gene are MNHEY and SVGAGI. V lost 2 bases and J lost 2; bases outside the gene matches: 4. This CDR3 region has 15 residues. Assay used: immunoSEQ multiplex PCR; TCRdb lists only in-frame clones, some missing. This sample has about 250,000 clones; approximately 83% occur once, and the top ten carry approximately 14%. Sequenced input: peripheral blood. This rearrangement joins TRBV6-5 to TRBJ2-3; 7 nucleotides line up with TRBD1. This receptor was identified in a person between 65 and 79 years old with COVID-19, enrolled during active disease. CDR3 sequence reads: CASSYAGQDTDTQYF. CDR3 bases: TGTGCCAGCAGTTACGCAGGACAGGACACAGATACGCAGTATTTT.